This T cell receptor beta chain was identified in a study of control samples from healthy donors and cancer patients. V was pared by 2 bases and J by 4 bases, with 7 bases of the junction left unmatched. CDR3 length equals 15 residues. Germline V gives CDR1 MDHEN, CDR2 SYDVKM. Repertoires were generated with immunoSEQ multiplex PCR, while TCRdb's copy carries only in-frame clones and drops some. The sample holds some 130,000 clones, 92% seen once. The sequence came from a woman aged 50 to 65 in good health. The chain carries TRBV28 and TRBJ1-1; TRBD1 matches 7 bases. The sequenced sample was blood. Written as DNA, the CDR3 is TGTGCCAGCAGTTTAGGTAGGGGGCCGGGCACTGAAGCTTTCTTT. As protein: CASSLGRGPGTEAFF. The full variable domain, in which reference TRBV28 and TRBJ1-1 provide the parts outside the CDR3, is DVKVTQSSRYLVKRTGEKVFLECVQDMDHENMFWYRQDPGLGLRLIYFSYDVKMKEKGDIPEGYSVSREKKERFSLILESASTNQTSMYLCASSLGRGPGTEAFFGQGTRLTVV.